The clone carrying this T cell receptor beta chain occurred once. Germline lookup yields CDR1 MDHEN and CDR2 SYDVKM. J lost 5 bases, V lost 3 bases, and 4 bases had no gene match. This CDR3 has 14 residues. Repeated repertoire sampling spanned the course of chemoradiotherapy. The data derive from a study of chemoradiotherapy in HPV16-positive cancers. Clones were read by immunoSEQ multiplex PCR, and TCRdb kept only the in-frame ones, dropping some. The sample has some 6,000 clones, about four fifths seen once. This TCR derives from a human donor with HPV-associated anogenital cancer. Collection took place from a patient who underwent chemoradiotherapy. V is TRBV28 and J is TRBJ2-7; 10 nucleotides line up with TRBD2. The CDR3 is CASSLSGGAHEQYV. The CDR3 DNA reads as TGTGCCAGCAGTTTGAGCGGGGGGGCCCACGAGCAGTACGTC.